The 15 T cell receptor beta chains given below trace back to one sample, sequenced in a study of cytotoxic CD8 clonotypes in ibrutinib-treated CLL (dated by TCRdb to the early 2020s). The time point label for this specimen denotes: approximately 2 years on ibrutinib. The method was the immunoSEQ multiplex PCR assay. TCRdb retrieved this table from immuneACCESS and kept in-frame rearrangements only. Not all clones are present; in checked studies, unresolved V genes account for under half, and no reason is known for the remainder. The sample table shows approximately 57,000 clones, and roughly three fifths are seen once. In total, the top ten clones hold roughly 20% of the sample. Material: PBMCs, obtained after 24 months of ibrutinib treatment. These receptors came from a human donor with chronic lymphocytic leukemia.

This clone was counted a few times. The chain joins TRBV5-1 to TRBJ2-7; 7 bases line up with TRBD2. V dropped 3 bases and J dropped 7; count of bases not matched to a gene: 13. This CDR3 has 15 residues. Per the germline V gene, CDR1 is SGHRS and CDR2 is YFSETQ. The CDR3 loop reads CASSWESRVGGEQYF. CDR3 DNA sequence: TGCGCCAGCAGCTGGGAATCCAGGGTCGGGGGGGAGCAGTACTTC.

The V gene is TRBV10-3, the J gene TRBJ1-5; tentative D call: TRBD1 (5 bases). The CDR3 covers 14 residues. Looked up from germline, CDR1 is ENHRY and CDR2 is SYGVKD. V was clipped by 5 bases and J by 0 bases, with 8 bases between them. The CDR3 DNA is TGTGCCATCAGTCGGGACTCTAGCAATCAGCCCCAGCATTTT. Translating gives CAISRDSSNQPQHF.

This clone has at least ten counts. The chain carries TRBV6-1 and TRBJ2-4; possible D gene TRBD2, 6 bases. In germline, CDR1 is MNHNS, CDR2 SASEGT. V lost 4 bases, J lost 0 bases, and 13 bases lay in between. This CDR3 contains 16 residues. Here the CDR3 reads CASSGSGGKAKNIQYF. In nucleotides, the CDR3 is TGTGCCAGCAGTGGCTCAGGAGGGAAAGCCAAAAACATTCAGTACTTC.

The chain recombines TRBV19 with TRBJ2-5; TRBD1 is a possible D gene (5 bases). The end of the DNA aligns better with TRBJ2-7, so the J call may be wrong. This CDR3 has 14 amino acids. Germline V gives CDR1 LNHDA, CDR2 SQIVND (reference sequence). This chain's CDR3 is CASSPRQGPSEQYF. The CDR3 DNA is TGTGCCAGTAGTCCTCGGCAGGGTCCAAGCGAGCAGTACTTC.

The gene calls are TRBV11-3 and TRBJ2-5, with TRBD2 identical over 8 bases. CDR1 is SGHNT, CDR2 YENEEA, per germline. The CDR3 has 14 amino acids. After removal of 5 bases from V and 5 bases from J, the junction contained 7 bases not matched to a gene. The CDR3 spells CASSPGLARETQYF. The CDR3 bases are TGTGCCAGCAGCCCCGGACTAGCCCGCGAGACCCAGTACTTC.

The chain couples TRBV19 to TRBJ2-5, with D possibly matching TRBD1 (5 bases). With 3 bases removed from V and 4 bases from J, the gap between germline ends came to 18 bases. The germline V gene encodes CDR1 LNHDA and CDR2 SQIVND (reference sequence). The CDR3 is 16 amino acids. The CDR3 reads CASSIARTLKGETQYF. CDR3 coding DNA: TGTGCCAGTAGTATCGCCCGGACACTTAAGGGAGAGACCCAGTACTTC.

This rearrangement joins TRBV7-8 to TRBJ2-7, with 10 bases that match TRBD1. The V and J ends lost 9 bases and 3 bases, in that order; junction bases with no gene match: 11. Germline V gene sequence: CDR1 SGHVS, CDR2 FQNEAQ. CDR3 length: 15 amino acids. CDR3 nucleotides: TGTGCCAGTAGGAAAAGGACAGGGGGACTCTACGAGCAGTACTTC. Translating it yields CASRKRTGGLYEQYF.

The chain is built from TRBV6-6 and TRBJ2-5, with a weak D call TRBD2 (6 bases). Trimming took off 6 bases at V and 3 bases at J, with 11 bases between the two ends. The CDR3 length is 13 residues. CDR1 and CDR2 from the germline V gene are MNHNY and SVGAGI (reference sequence). CDR3 DNA sequence: TGTGCCAGCAGCCGGACTACCAAAGAGACCCAGTACTTC. It specifies CASSRTTKETQYF.

This chain joins TRBV7-8 and TRBJ2-3; D is unresolved. The V and J ends lost 0 bases and 2 bases respectively, with 9 bases between them. The CDR3 loop spans 15 amino acids. Germline V lookup: CDR1 SGHVS, CDR2 FQNEAQ. The CDR3 spells CASSLAQGLTDTQYF. The CDR3 DNA reads TGTGCCAGCAGCTTAGCGCAAGGTCTCACAGATACGCAGTATTTT.

A few counts support this clone. The V gene is TRBV7-9, the J gene TRBJ2-7; no definite D call. The ends were cut back, 5 bases at V and 5 bases at J, with 7 bases in the middle. The CDR3 spans 11 residues. The germline V gene encodes CDR1 SEHNR and CDR2 FQNEAQ (reference sequence). CDR3 loop: CASSRRDEQYF. The DNA of the CDR3 is TGTGCCAGCAGCCGACGTGACGAGCAGTACTTC.

The chain recombines TRBV7-8 with TRBJ2-1; D gene uncertain. CDR1 and CDR2 (germline): SGHVS, FQNEAQ. Trimming pared 4 bases from V and 8 bases from J, leaving 12 bases between. The CDR3 consists of 13 residues. The CDR3 region has the DNA TGTGCCAGCAGCTGGGCCCAGTCGGATGAGCAGTTCTTC. Translating gives CASSWAQSDEQFF. The full variable domain, in which reference TRBV7-8 and TRBJ2-1 provide the parts outside the CDR3, is GAGVSQSPRYKVAKRGQDVALRCDPISGHVSLFWYQQALGQGPEFLTYFQNEAQLDKSGLPSDRFFAERPEGSVSTLKIQRTQQEDSAVYLCASSWAQSDEQFFGPGTRLTVL.

The chain employs TRBV28 and TRBJ1-5, with a weak D call TRBD1 (5 bases). Germline V lookup: CDR1 MDHEN, CDR2 SYDVKM. The CDR3 has 16 residues. The V end was cut by 2 bases, the J end by 2 bases, with 13 bases between. CDR3 nucleotide sequence: TGTGCCAGCAGTTTAATGGCAGGGAGGGGCAATCAGCCCCAGCATTTT. Protein: CASSLMAGRGNQPQHF.

This clone has a count of ten or more. V and J are TRBV6-1 and TRBJ1-3; maybe TRBD1 (5 bases). The V gene's germline CDR1 is MNHNS and CDR2 SASEGT. Trimming pared 6 bases from V and 4 bases from J, leaving 16 bases between. The CDR3 length is 15 residues. This CDR3 reads CASSESGRPGNTIYF. Here the CDR3 DNA reads TGTGCCAGCAGCGAATCAGGGAGACCGGGAAACACCATATATTTT.

The V gene is TRBV30, the J gene TRBJ2-7, with a weak D call TRBD2 (5 bases). Germline lookup yields CDR1 GTSNPN and CDR2 SVGIG (reference sequence). This CDR3 has 14 amino acids. V lost 3 bases and J lost 7, with 19 bases in between. This chain's CDR3 is CAWSLVGVPLEQYF. For the CDR3, the DNA is TGTGCCTGGAGCCTGGTGGGAGTGCCCCTGGAGCAGTACTTC. Combining the CDR3 with reference TRBV30 and TRBJ2-7 gives the whole variable domain SQTIHQWPATLVQPVGSPLSLECTVEGTSNPNLYWYRQAAGRGLQLLFYSVGIGQISSEVPQNLSASRPQDRQFILSSKKLLLSDSGFYLCAWSLVGVPLEQYFGPGTRLTVT.

The chain has TRBV6-5 and TRBJ2-1, with D tentatively TRBD1 (5 bases). Germline-derived CDR1 and CDR2 are MNHEY and SVGAGI. Trimming took 6 bases from V and 9 from J, leaving 18 bases between them. The CDR3 is made up of 14 amino acids. The CDR3 loop reads CASSLQHQGGEQFF. In DNA form, the CDR3 reads TGTGCCAGCAGCCTACAGCACCAGGGCGGTGAGCAGTTCTTC.